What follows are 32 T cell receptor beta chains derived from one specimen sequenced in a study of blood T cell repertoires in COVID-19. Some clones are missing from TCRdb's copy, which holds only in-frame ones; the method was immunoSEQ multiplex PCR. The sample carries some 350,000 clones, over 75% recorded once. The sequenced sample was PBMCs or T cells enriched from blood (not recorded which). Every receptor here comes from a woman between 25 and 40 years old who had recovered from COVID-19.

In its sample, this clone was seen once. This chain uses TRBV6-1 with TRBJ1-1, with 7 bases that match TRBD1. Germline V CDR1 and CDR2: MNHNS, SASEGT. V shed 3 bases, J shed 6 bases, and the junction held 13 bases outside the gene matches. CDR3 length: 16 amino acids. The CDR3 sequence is CASSDPQRGGMAEAFF. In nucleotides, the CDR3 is TGTGCCAGCAGTGATCCACAAAGAGGGGGCATGGCTGAAGCTTTCTTT.

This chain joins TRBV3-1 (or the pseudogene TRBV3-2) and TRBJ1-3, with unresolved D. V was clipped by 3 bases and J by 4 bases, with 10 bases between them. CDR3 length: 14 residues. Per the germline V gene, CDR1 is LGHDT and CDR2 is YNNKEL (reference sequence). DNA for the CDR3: TGTGCCAGCAGCCACGGTGGGAGAGGAAACACCATATATTTT. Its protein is CASSHGGRGNTIYF.

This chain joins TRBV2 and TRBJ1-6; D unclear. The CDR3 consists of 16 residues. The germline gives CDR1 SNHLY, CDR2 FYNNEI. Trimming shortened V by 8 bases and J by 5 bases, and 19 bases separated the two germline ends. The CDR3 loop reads CASQVLRAGNNSPLHF. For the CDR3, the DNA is TGTGCCAGCCAGGTCTTGAGGGCGGGCAATAATTCACCCCTCCACTTT.

The CDR3 sequence is CAWSILDNEQFF. For the CDR3, the DNA is TGTGCCTGGAGTATACTTGACAATGAGCAGTTCTTC. The rearrangement joins TRBV30 to TRBJ2-1; D gene uncertain. CDR1 and CDR2 from the germline V gene are GTSNPN and SVGIG (reference sequence). The CDR3 spans 12 residues. V was cut by 2 bases and J by 5 bases, with 7 bases left in between.

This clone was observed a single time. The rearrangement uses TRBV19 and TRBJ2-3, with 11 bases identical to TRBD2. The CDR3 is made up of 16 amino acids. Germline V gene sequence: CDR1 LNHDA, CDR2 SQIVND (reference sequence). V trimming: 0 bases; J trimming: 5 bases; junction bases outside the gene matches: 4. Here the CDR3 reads CASSIDRLAGGDTQYF. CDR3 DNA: TGTGCCAGTAGTATAGATCGGCTAGCGGGGGGAGATACGCAGTATTTT.

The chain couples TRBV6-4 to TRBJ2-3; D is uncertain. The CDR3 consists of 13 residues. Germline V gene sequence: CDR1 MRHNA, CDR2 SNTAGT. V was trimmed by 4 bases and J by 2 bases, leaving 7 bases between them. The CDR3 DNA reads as TGTGCCAGCAGTGCTGCGAACACAGATACGCAGTATTTT. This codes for CASSAANTDTQYF.

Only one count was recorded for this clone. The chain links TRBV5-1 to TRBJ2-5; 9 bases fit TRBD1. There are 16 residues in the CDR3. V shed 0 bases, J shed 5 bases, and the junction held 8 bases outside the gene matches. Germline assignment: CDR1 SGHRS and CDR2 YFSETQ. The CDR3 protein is CASSLGLDRGRETQYF. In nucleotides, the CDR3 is TGCGCCAGCAGCTTGGGGCTGGACAGGGGACGGGAGACCCAGTACTTC. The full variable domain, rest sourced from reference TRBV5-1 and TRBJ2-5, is KAGVTQTPRYLIKTRGQQVTLSCSPISGHRSVSWYQQTPGQGLQFLFEYFSETQRNKGNFPGRFSGRQFSNSRSEMNVSTLELGDSALYLCASSLGLDRGRETQYFGPGTRLLVL.

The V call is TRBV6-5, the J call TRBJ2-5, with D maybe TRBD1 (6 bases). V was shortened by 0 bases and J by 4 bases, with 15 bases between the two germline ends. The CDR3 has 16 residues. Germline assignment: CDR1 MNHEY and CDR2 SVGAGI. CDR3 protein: CASSYSGAQPTETQYF. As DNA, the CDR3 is TGTGCCAGCAGTTACTCGGGGGCCCAACCTACAGAGACCCAGTACTTC.

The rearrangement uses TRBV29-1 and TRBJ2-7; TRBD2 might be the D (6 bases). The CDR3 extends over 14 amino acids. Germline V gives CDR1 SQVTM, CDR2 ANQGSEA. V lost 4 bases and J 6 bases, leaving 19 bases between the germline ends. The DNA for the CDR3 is TGCAGCGTTGGTGTCGGGGGTCGGTTAGCCGAGCAGTACTTC. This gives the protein CSVGVGGRLAEQYF.

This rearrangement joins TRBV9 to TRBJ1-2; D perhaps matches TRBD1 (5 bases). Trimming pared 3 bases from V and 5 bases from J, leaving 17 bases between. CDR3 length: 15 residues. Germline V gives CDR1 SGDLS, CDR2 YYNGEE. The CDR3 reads CASSASGMSLYGYTF. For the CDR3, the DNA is TGTGCCAGCAGCGCCTCAGGGATGTCTCTGTATGGCTACACCTTC.

DNA for the CDR3: TGTGCCAGCAGCCAAGGTCACCAGGGAGGCTATGGCTACACCTTC. It specifies CASSQGHQGGYGYTF. The chain carries TRBV3-1 (or the pseudogene TRBV3-2) and TRBJ1-2, with D perhaps TRBD1 (5 bases). There are 15 residues in the CDR3. Germline values: CDR1 LGHDT, CDR2 YNNKEL (reference sequence). With 1 base removed from V and 4 bases from J, the gap between germline ends came to 13 bases.

The CDR3 protein is CASSSWLAGAEETQYF. In DNA form, the CDR3 reads TGTGCCAGCAGTTCCTGGTTAGCGGGGGCCGAAGAGACCCAGTACTTC. J is TRBJ2-5 and V is TRBV6-5; 9 positions agree with TRBD2. Looked up from germline, CDR1 is MNHEY and CDR2 is SVGAGI. Unmatched junction bases numbered 9, after V lost 4 bases and J lost 3 bases. This CDR3 spans 16 amino acids.

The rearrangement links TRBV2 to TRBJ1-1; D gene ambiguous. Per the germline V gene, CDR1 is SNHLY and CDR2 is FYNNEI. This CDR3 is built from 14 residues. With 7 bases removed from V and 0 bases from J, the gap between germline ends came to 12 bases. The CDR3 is CASNKYGLNTEAFF. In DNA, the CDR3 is TGTGCCAGCAATAAGTACGGGTTGAACACTGAAGCTTTCTTT. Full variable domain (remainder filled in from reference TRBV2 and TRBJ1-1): EPEVTQTPSHQVTQMGQEVILRCVPISNHLYFYWYRQILGQKVEFLVSFYNNEISEKSEIFDDQFSVERPDGSNFTLKIRSTKLEDSAMYFCASNKYGLNTEAFFGQGTRLTVV.

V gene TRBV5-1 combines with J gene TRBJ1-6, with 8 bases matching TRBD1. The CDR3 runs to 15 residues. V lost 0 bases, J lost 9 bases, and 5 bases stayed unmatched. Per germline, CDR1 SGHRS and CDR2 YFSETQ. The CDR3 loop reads CASSLGDRNGSPLHF. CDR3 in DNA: TGCGCCAGCAGCTTGGGGGACAGGAACGGTTCACCCCTCCACTTT.

The CDR3 nucleotides read TGTGCCAGCAGTGAATCGGGAGTTCAGGTGCCCCAGCATTTT. Residues: CASSESGVQVPQHF. V and J are TRBV6-1 and TRBJ1-5; D remains unclear. From germline, CDR1 is MNHNS and CDR2 SASEGT. The CDR3 consists of 14 residues. V dropped 2 bases and J dropped 9 bases, with 14 bases sitting between them.

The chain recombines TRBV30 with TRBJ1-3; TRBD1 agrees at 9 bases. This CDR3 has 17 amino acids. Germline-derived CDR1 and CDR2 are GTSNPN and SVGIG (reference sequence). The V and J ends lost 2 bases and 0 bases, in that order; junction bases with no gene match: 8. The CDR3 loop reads CAWSPGTGFSSGNTIYF. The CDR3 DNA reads TGTGCCTGGAGTCCCGGGACAGGGTTCAGCTCTGGAAACACCATATATTTT.

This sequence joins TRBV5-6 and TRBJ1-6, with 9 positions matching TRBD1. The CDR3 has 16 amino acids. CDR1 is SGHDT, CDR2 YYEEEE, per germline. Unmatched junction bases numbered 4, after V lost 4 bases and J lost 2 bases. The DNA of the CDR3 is TGTGCCAGCAGCCCCCGGGACAGGGCCTATAATTCACCCCTCCACTTT. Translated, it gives CASSPRDRAYNSPLHF.

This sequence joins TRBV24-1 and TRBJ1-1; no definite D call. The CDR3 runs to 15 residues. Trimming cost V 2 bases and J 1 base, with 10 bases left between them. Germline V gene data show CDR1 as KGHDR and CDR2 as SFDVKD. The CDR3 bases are TGTGCCACCAGTGATTCAAGGGAGGAGAACACTGAAGCTTTCTTT. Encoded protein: CATSDSREENTEAFF.

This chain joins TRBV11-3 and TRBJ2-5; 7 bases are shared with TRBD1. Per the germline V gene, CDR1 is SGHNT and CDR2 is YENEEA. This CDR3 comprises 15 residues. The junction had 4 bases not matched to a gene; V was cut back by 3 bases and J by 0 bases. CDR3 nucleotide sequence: TGTGCCAGCAGCTTCTCGACAGGGTACCAAGAGACCCAGTACTTC. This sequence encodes CASSFSTGYQETQYF.

CDR3 bases: TGTGCCAGCACCCTTGGGGGGAGCTCCTACAATGAGCAGTTCTTC. It codes for CASTLGGSSYNEQFF. V usage is TRBV5-4 and J usage is TRBJ2-1; the D gene is possibly TRBD2 (6 bases). V was trimmed by 6 bases and J by 0 bases, leaving 13 bases between them. Germline CDR1 SGHNT, CDR2 YYREEE (reference sequence). There are 15 residues in the CDR3.

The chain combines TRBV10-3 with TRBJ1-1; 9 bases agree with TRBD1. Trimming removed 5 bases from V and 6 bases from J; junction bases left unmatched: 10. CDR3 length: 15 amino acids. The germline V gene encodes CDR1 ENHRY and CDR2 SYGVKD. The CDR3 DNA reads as TGTGCCATCAGTAACCCCGGGACAGGGTCCCCTGAAGCTTTCTTT. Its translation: CAISNPGTGSPEAFF.

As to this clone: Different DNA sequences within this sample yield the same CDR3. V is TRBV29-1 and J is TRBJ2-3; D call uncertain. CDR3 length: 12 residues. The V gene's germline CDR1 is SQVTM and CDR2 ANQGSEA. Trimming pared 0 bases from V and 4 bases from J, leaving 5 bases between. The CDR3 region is CSVEDLPDTQYF. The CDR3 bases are TGCAGCGTTGAAGATCTTCCAGATACGCAGTATTTT.

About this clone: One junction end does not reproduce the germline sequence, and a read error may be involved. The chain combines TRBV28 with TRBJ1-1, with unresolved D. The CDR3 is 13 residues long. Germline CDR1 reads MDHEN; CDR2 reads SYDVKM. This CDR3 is CASNLSVRGEAFF. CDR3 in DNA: TGTGCCAGCAATTTATCAGTACGTGGTGAAGCTTTCTTT.

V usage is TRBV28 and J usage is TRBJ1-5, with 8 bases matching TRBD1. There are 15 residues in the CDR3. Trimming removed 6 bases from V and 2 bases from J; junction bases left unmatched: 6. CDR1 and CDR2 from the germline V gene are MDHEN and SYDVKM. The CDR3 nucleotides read TGTGCCAGCAGCCACTCGACAGGGGGCAATCAGCCCCAGCATTTT. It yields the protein CASSHSTGGNQPQHF.

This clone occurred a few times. For the CDR3, the DNA is TGTGCCAGCAGCTGGGGGGACGGCCTCACTGAAGCTTTCTTT. Translating it yields CASSWGDGLTEAFF. The rearrangement uses TRBV5-4 and TRBJ1-1, with TRBD1 as a possible D gene (5 bases). Between the trimmed V and J ends, which lost 3 bases and 4 bases, there was a span of 13 bases. The CDR3 length is 14 residues. Germline V gene data show CDR1 as SGHNT and CDR2 as YYREEE (reference sequence).

The CDR3 sequence is CASSYSPGGASNQPQHF. The CDR3 nucleotides are TGTGCCAGCAGTTACTCGCCGGGGGGTGCTAGCAATCAGCCCCAGCATTTT. V usage is TRBV6-2 or TRBV6-3 and J usage is TRBJ1-5, with a tentative D call TRBD1 (5 bases). This CDR3 spans 17 amino acids. Germline values: CDR1 MNHEY, CDR2 SVGEGT. Trimming took off 0 bases at V and 0 bases at J, with 12 bases between the two ends.

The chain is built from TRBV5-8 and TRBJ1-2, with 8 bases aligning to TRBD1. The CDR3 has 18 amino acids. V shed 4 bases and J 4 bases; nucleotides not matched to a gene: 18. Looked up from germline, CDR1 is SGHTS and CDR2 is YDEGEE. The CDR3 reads CASSRFWSGQGGLYGYTF. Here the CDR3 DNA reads TGTGCCAGCAGCCGATTCTGGTCCGGACAGGGCGGACTCTATGGCTACACCTTC.

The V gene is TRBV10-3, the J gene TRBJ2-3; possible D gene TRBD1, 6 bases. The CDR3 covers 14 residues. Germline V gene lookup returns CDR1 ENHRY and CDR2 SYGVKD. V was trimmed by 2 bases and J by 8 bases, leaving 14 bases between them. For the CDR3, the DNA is TGTGCCATCAGTGAGGGGCAGGGACACTCTACGCAGTATTTT. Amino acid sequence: CAISEGQGHSTQYF.

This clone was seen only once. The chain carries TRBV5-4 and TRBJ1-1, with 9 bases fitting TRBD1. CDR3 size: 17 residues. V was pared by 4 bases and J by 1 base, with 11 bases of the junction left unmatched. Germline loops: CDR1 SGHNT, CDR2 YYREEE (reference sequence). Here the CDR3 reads CASSPRDRVAGNTEAFF. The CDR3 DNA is TGTGCCAGCAGCCCGCGGGACAGGGTAGCGGGGAACACTGAAGCTTTCTTT.

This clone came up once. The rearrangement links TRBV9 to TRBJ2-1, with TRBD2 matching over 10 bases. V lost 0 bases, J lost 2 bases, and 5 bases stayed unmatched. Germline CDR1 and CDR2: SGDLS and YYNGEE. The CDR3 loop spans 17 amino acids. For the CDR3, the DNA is TGTGCCAGCAGCGTAGGCCTAGCGGGGGAGCCCTACAATGAGCAGTTCTTC. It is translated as CASSVGLAGEPYNEQFF.

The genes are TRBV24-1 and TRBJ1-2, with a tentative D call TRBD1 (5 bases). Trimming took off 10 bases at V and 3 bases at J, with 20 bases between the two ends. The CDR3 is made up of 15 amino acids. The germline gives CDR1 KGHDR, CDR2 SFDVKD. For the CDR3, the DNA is TGTGCCACTTCGGTAGGAGGGGATGGAGACTATGGCTACACCTTC. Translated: CATSVGGDGDYGYTF.

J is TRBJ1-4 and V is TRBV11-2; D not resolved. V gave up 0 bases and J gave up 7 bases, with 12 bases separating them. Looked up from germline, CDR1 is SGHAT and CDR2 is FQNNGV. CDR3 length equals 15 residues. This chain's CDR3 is CASSLEPIGVEKLFF. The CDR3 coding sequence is TGTGCCAGCAGCTTAGAGCCTATCGGGGTTGAAAAACTGTTTTTT. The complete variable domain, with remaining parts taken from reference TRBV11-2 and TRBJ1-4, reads EAGVAQSPRYKIIEKRQSVAFWCNPISGHATLYWYQQILGQGPKLLIQFQNNGVVDDSQLPKDRFSAERLKGVDSTLKIQPAKLEDSAVYLCASSLEPIGVEKLFFGSGTQLSVL.